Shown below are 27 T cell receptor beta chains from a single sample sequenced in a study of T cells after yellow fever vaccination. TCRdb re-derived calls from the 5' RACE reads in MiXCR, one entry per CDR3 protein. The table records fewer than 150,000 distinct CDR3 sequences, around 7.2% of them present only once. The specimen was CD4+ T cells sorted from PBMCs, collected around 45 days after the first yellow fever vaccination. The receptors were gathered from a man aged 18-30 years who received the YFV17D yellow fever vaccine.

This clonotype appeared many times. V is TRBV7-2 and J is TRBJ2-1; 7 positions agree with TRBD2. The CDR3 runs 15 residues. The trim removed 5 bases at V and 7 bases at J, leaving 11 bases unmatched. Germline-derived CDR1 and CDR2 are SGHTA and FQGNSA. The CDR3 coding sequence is TGTGCCAGCAGCGCCGGGACTACGGTTCTGAATGAGCAGTTCTTC. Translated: CASSAGTTVLNEQFF.

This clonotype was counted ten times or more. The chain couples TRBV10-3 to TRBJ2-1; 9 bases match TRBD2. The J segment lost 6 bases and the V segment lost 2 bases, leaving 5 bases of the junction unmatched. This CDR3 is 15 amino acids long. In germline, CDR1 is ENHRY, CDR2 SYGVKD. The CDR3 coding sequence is TGTGCCATCAGTGAGGACCGCGGGGGGGGCAATGAGCAGTTCTTC. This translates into CAISEDRGGGNEQFF.

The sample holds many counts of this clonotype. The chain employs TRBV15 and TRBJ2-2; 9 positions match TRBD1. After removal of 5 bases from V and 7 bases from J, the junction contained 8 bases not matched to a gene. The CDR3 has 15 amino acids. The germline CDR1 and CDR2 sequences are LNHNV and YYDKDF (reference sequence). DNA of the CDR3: TGTGCCACCAGCCCGGGACAGGGTGTAATCGGGGAGCTGTTTTTT. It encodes CATSPGQGVIGELFF.

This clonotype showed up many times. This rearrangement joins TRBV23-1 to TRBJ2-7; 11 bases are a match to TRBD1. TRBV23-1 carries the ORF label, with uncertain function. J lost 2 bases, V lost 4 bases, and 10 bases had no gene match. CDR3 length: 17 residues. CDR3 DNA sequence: TGCGCCAGCAGTCTCCCATGGGGACAGGGGGTCGCCTACGAGCAGTACTTC. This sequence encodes CASSLPWGQGVAYEQYF.

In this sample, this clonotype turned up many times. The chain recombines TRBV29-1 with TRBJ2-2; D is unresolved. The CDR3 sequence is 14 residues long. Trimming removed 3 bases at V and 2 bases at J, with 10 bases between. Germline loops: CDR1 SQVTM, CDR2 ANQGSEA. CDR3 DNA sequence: TGCAGCGTTGAGAACTCTCCTAACACCGGGGAGCTGTTTTTT. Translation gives CSVENSPNTGELFF.

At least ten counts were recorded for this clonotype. In DNA form, the CDR3 reads TGCAGTGCTAGAGATCAGGAAAGGGCCGACGAGCAGTACTTC. It codes for CSARDQERADEQYF. The chain employs TRBV20-1 and TRBJ2-7, with unresolved D. Deletions cut 0 bases from V and 5 bases from J, with 14 bases between. This CDR3 comprises 14 residues. Germline lookup yields CDR1 DFQATT and CDR2 SNEGSKA (reference sequence).

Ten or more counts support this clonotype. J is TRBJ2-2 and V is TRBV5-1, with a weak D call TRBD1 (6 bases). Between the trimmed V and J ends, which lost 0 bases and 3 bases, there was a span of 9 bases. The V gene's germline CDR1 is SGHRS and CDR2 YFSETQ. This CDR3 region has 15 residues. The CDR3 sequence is CASSLDRVDTGELFF. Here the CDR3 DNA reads TGCGCCAGCAGCTTGGACAGGGTCGACACCGGGGAGCTGTTTTTT.

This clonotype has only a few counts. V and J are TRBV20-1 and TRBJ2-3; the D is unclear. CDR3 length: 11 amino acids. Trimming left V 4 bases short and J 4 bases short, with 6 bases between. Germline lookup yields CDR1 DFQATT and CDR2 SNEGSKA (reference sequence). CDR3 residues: CSAIQADTQYF. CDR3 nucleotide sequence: TGCAGTGCTATCCAGGCAGATACGCAGTATTTT.

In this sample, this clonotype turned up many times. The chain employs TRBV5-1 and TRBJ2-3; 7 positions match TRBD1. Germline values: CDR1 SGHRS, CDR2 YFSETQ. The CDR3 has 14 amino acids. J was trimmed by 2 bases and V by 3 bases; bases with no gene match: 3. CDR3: CASSSEGATDTQYF. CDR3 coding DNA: TGCGCCAGCAGCTCCGAGGGGGCCACAGATACGCAGTATTTT.

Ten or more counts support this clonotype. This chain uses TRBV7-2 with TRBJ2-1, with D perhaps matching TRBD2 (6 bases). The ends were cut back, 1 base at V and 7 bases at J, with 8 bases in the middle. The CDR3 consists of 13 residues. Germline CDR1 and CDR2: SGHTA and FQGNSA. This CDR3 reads CASSLGLGNEQFF. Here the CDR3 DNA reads TGTGCCAGCAGCTTAGGACTAGGGAATGAGCAGTTCTTC.

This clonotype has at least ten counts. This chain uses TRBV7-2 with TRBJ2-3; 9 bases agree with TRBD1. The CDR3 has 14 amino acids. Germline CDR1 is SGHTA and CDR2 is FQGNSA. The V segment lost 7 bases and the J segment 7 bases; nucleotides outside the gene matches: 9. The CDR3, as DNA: TGTGCCAGCACCTCCGGGACAGGGCTAAATACGCAGTATTTT. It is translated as CASTSGTGLNTQYF.

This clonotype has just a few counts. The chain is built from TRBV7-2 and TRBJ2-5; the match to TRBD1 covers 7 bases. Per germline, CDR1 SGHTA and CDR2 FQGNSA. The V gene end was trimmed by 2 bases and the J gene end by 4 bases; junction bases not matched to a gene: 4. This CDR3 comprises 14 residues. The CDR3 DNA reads TGTGCCAGCAGCTTACGCAGGGGGACAGAGACCCAGTACTTC. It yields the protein CASSLRRGTETQYF.

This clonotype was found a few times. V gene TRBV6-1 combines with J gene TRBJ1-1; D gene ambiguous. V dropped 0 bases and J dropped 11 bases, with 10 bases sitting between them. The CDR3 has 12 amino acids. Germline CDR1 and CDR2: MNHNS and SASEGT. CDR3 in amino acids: CASSEAGPGAFF. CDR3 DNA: TGTGCCAGCAGTGAAGCAGGGCCCGGGGCTTTCTTT.

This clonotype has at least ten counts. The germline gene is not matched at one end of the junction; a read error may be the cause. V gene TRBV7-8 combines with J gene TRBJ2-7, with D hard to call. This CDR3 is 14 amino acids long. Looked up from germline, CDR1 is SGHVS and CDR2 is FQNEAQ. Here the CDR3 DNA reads TGTGCCAGCAGCCCCGGCGGCAGTGATGAGAAGCAACACTTC. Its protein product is CASSPGGSDEKQHF.

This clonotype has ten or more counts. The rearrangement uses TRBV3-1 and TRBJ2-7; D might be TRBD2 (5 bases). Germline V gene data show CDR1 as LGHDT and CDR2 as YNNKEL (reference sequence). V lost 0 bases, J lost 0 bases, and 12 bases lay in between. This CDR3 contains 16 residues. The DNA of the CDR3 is TGTGCCAGCAGCCAAGATCCCCTCAGCGGCTCCTACGAGCAGTACTTC. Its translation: CASSQDPLSGSYEQYF.

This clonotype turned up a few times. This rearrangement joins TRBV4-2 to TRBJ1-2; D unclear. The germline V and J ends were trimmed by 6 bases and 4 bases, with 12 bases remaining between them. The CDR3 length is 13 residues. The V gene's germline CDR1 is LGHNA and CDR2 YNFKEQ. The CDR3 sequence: CASRDSFSYGYTF. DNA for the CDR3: TGTGCCAGCAGAGACTCCTTTTCCTATGGCTACACCTTC.

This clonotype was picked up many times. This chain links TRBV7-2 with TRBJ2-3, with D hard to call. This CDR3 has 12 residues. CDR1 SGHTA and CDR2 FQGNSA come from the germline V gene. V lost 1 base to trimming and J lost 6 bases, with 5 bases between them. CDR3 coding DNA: TGTGCCAGCAGCTTAGTAGGGGATACGCAGTATTTT. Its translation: CASSLVGDTQYF.

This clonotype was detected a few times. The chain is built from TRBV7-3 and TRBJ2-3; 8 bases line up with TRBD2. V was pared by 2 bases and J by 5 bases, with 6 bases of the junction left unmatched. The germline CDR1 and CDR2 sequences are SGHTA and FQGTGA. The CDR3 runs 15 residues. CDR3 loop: CASSLHGGARDTQYF. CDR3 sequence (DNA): TGTGCCAGCAGCTTACACGGGGGGGCCAGAGATACGCAGTATTTT.

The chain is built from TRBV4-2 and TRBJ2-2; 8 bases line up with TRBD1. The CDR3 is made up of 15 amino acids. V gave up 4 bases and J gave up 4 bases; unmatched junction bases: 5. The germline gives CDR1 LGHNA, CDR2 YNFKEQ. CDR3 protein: CASSRGQDTTGELFF. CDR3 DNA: TGTGCCAGCAGCCGGGGACAGGATACCACCGGGGAGCTGTTTTTT.

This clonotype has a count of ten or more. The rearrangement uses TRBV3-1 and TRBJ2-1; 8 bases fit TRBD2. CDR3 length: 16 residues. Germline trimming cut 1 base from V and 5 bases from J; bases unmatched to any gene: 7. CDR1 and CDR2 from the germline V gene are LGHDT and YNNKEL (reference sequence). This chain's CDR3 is CASSQVERGLHNEQFF. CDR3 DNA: TGTGCCAGCAGCCAAGTTGAGCGGGGGCTCCACAATGAGCAGTTCTTC.

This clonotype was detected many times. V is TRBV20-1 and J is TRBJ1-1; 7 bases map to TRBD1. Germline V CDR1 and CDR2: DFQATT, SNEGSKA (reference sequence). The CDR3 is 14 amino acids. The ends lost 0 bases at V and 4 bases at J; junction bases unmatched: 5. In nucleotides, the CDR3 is TGCAGTGCTAGAGATCCCCAGGGGGGCACTGAAGCTTTCTTT. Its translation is CSARDPQGGTEAFF.

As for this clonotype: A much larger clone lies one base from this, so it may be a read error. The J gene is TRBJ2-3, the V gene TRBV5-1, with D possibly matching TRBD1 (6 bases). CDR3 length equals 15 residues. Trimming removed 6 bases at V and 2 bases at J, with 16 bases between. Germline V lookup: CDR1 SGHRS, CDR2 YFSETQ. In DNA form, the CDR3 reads TGCGCCAGCACCTTCGGAGACAGGAACACAGATACGCAGTATTTT. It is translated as CASTFGDRNTDTQYF.

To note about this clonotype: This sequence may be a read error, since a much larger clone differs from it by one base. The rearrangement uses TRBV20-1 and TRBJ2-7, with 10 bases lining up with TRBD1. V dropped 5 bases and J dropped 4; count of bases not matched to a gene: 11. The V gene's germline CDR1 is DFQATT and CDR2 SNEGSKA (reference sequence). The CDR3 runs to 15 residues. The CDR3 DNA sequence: TGCAGTGCTCGAAGCTCGGGACAGGGGTTTTACGAGCAGTACTTC. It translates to CSARSSGQGFYEQYF.

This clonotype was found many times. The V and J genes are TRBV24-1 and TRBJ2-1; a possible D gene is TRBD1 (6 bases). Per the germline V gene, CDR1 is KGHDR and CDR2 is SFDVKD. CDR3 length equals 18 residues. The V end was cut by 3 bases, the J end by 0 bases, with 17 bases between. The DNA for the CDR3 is TGTGCCACCAGTGATCCAAAACTAACAGGGAGCTCCTACAATGAGCAGTTCTTC. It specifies CATSDPKLTGSSYNEQFF.

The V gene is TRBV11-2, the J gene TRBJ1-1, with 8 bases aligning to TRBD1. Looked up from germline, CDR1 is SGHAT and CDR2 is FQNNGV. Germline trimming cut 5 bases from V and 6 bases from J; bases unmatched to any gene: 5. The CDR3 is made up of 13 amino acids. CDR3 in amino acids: CASSPYRGAEAFF. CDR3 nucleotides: TGTGCCAGCAGCCCCTACAGGGGGGCTGAAGCTTTCTTT.

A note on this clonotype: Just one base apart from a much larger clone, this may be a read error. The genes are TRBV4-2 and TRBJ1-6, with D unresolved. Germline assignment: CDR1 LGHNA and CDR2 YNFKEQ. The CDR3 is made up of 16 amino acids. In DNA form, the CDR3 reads TGTGCCAGCAGCCCCCTGGGGAGATCCTATAAGTCACCCCTCCACTTT. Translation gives CASSPLGRSYKSPLHF.

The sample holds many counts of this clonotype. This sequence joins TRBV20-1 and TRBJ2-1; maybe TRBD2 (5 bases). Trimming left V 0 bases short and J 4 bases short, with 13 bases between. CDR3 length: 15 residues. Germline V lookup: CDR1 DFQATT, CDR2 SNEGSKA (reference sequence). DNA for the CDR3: TGCAGTGCTAGAGATACCAGGACGGGATACAATGAGCAGTTCTTC. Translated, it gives CSARDTRTGYNEQFF.